The entry below describes one T cell receptor beta chain. The antigen remains undetermined. With 6 bases clipped from V and 9 bases from J, the junction kept 12 bases outside the gene matches. The CDR3 runs 15 residues. Germline-derived CDR1 and CDR2 are MNHEY and SMNVEV (reference sequence). Vbeta (60) and Jbeta (13) primers were used in the PCR. TCRdb keeps only in-frame clones here, not all; method: immunoSEQ multiplex PCR. This sample has 65,000 to 85,000 clones, with roughly 83% found just once. This sample stems from a study of cytomegalovirus exposure and HLA in healthy donors. Points from the study as a whole: Later work found most CMV-associated TCR beta chains apparently HLA-restricted.

The specimen was PBMCs. The chain combines TRBV27 with TRBJ2-5; 11 nucleotides line up with TRBD2. This sequence was found in a woman between 45 and 60 years old in good health and CMV-seronegative. CDR3 in amino acids: CASSRGTSGPRAQYF. Here the CDR3 DNA reads TGTGCCAGCAGCCGCGGGACTAGCGGACCTAGGGCCCAGTACTTC.